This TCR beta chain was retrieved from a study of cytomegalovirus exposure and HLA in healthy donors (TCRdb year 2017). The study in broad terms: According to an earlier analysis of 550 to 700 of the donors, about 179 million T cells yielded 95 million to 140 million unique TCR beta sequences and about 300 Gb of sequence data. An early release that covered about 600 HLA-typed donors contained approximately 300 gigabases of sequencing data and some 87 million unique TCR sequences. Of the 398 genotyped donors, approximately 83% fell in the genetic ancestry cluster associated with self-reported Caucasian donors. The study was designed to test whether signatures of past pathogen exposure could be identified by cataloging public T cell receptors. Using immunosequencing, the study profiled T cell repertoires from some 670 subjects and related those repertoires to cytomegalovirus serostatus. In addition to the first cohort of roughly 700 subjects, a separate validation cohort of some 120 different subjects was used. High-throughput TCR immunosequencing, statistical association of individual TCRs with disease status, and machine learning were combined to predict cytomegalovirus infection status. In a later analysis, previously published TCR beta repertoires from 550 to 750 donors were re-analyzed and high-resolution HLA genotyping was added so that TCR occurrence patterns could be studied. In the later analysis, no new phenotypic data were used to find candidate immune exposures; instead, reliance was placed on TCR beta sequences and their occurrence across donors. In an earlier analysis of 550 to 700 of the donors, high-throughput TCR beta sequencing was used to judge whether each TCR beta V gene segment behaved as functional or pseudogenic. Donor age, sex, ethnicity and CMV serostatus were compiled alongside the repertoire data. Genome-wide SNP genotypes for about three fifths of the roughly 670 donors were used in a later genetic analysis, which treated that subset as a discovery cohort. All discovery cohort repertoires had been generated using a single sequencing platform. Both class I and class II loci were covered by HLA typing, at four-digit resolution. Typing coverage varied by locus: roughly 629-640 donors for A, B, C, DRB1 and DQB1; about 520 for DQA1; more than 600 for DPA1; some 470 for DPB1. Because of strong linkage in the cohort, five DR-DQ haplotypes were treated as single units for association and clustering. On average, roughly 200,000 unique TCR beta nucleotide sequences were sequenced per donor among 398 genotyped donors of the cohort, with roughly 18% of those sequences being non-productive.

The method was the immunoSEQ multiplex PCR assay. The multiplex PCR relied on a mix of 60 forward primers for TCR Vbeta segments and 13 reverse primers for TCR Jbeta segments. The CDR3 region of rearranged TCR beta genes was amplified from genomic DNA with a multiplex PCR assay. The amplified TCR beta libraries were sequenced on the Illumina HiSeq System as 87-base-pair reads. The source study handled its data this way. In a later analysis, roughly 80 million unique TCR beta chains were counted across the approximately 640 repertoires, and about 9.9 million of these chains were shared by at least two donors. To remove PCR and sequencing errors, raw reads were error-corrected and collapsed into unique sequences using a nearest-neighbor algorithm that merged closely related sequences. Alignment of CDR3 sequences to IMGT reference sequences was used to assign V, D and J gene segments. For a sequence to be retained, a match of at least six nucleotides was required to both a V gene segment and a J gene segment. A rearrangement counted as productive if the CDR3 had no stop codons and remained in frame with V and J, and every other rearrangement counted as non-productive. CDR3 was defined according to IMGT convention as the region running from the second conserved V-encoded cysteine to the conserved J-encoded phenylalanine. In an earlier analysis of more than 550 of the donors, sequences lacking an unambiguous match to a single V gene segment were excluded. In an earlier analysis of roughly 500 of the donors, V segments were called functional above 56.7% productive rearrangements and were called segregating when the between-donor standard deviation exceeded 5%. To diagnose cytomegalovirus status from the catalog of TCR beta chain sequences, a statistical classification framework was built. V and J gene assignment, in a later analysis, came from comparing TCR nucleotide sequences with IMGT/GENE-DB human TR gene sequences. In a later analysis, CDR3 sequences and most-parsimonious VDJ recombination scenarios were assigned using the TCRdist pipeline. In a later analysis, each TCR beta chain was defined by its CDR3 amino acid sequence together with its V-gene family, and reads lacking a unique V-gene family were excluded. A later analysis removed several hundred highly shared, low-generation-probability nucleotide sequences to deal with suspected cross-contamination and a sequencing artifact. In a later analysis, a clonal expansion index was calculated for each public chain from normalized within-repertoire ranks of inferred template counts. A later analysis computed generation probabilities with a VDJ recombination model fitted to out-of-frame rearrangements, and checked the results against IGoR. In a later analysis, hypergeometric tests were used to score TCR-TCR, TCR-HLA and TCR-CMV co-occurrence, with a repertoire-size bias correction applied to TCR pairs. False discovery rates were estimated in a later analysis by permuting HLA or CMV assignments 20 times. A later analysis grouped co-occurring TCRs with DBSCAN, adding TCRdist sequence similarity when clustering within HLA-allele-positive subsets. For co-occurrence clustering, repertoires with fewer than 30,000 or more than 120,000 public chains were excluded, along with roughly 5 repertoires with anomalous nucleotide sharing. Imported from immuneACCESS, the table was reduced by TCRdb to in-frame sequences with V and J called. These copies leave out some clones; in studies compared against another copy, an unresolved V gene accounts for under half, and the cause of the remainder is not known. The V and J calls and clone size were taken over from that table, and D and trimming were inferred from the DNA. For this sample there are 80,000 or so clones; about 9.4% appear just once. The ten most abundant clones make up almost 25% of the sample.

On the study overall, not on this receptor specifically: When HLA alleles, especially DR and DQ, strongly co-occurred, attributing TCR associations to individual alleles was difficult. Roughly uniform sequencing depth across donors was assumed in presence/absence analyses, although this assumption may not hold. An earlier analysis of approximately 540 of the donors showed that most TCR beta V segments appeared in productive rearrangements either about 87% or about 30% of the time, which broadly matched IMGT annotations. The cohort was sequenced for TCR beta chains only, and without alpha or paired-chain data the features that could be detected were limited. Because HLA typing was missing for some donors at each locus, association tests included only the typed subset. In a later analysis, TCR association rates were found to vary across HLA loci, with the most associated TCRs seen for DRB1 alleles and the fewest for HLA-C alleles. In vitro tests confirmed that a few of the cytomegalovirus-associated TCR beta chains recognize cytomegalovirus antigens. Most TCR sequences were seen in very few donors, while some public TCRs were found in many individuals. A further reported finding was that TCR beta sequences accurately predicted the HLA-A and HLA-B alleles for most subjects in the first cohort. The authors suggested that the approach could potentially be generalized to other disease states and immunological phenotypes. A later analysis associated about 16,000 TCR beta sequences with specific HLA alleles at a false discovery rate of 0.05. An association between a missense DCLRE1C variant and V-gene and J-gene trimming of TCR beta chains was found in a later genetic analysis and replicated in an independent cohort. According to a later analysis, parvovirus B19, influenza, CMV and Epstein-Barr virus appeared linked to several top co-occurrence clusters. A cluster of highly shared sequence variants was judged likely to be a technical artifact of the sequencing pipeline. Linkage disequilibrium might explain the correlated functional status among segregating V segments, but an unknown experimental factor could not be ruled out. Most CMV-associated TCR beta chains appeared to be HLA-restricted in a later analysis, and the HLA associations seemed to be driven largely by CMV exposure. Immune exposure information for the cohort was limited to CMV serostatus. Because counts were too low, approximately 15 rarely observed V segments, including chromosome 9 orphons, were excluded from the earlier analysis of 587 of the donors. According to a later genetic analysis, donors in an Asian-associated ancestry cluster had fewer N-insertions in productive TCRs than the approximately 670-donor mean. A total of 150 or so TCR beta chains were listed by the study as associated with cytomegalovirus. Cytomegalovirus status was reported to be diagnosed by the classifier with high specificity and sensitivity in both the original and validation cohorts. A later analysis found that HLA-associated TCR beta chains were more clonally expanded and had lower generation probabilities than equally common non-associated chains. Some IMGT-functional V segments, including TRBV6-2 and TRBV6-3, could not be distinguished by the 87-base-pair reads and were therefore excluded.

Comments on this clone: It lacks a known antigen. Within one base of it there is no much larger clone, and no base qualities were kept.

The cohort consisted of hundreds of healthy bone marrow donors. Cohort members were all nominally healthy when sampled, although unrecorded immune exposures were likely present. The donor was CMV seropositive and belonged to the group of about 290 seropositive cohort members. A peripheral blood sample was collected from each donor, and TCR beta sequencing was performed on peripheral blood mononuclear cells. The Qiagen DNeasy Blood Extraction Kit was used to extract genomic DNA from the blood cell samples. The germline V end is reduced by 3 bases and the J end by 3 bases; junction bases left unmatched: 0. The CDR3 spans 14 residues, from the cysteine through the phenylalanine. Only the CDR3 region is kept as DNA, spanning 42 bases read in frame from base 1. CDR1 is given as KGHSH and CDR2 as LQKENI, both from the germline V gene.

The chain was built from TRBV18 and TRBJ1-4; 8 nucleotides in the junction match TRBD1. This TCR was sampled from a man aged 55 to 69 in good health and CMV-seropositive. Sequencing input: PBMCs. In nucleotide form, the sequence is TGTGCCAGCTCACCGACAGGGGCTAATGAAAAACTGTTTTTT. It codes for CASSPTGANEKLFF.